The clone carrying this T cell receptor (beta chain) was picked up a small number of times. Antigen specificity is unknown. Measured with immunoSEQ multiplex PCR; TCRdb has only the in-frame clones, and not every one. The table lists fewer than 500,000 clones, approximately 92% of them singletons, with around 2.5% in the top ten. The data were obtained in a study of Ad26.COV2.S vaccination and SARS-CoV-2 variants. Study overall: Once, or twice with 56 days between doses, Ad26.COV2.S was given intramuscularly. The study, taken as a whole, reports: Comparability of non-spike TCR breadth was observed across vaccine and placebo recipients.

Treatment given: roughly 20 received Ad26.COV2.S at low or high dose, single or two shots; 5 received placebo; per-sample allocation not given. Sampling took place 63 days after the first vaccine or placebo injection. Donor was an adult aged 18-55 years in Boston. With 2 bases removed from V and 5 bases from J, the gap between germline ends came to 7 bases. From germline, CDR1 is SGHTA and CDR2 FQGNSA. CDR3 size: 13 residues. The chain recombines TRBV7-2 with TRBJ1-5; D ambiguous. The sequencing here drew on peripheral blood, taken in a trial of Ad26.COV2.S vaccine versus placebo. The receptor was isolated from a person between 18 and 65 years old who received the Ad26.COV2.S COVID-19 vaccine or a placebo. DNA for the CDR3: TGTGCCAGCAGCTTAAGAGTTCATCAGCCCCAGCATTTT. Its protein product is CASSLRVHQPQHF. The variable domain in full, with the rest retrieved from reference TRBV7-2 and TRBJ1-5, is GAGVSQSPSNKVTEKGKDVELRCDPISGHTALYWYRQSLGQGLEFLIYFQGNSAPDKSGLPSDRFSAERTGGSVSTLTIQRTQQEDSAVYLCASSLRVHQPQHFGDGTRLSIL.